This T cell receptor (beta chain) was found in a study of patients and donors after allogeneic stem cell transplantation. TCRdb reprocessed the RT-PCR reads via MiXCR and lists one record per CDR3 protein. The sample consists of 900,000 to 1,000,000 distinct CDR3 sequences, about 20% of them appearing once. This clonotype has only a few counts. From germline, CDR1 is LGHNA and CDR2 YSLEER. The CDR3 is 18 amino acids. V lost 0 bases and J lost 5; bases outside the gene matches: 10. This TCR came from a human donor who was either an allogeneic HSCT recipient or a stem cell or donor lymphocyte infusion donor (not recorded which). It is not recorded whose cells these are; they may come from a transplant donor. V gene TRBV4-3 combines with J gene TRBJ2-1; 10 nucleotides match TRBD2. The sample was blood, either unsorted or a sorted T cell fraction (not recorded which). The CDR3 reads CASSQEPSGGPVNNEQFF. CDR3 bases: TGCGCCAGCAGCCAAGAACCTAGCGGGGGCCCGGTGAACAATGAGCAGTTCTTC.